Below, one TCR beta chain is given with its context. The data were taken from a study of response to subunit inactivated influenza vaccine. MiXCR was run by TCRdb on the RT-PCR reads, yielding one entry per CDR3 protein. The table includes 500,000 or so distinct CDR3 sequences, approximately 15% detected once. With 0 bases clipped from V and 7 bases from J, the junction kept 10 bases outside the gene matches. CDR3 size: 15 residues. Germline CDR1 is DFQATT and CDR2 is SNEGSKA (reference sequence). The rearrangement links TRBV20-1 to TRBJ2-3; 7 bases map to TRBD2. Sequencing used CD4+ T cells sorted from PBMCs, obtained 23 months after vaccination. The clonotype was recovered from a man between 50 and 69 years old who received an inactivated influenza vaccine. CDR3 nucleotide sequence: TGCAGTGCTAGAGATCTGGGAGGGCCTATTCATACGCAGTATTTT. It encodes CSARDLGGPIHTQYF.